These 27 T cell receptor beta chains came from one sample sequenced in a study of post-analysis software for immune sequencing data. Findings of the study overall: Patients had higher frequencies than controls of about five TRBV segments, including TRBV5-6, TRBV5-1 and TRBV20-1.

Unique molecular identifiers were carried by the TCR beta cDNA libraries. A single record per CDR3 protein comes from TCRdb applying MiXCR to the PCR reads. Among fewer than 850,000 distinct CDR3 sequences listed, around 46% were seen once. These receptors' targets are unknown. Specimen: blood. The receptors come from a girl between 5 and 17 years old with multiple sclerosis.

The genes are TRBV6-1 and TRBJ2-7; possible D gene TRBD1, 6 bases. V gave up 7 bases and J gave up 3 bases, with 13 bases separating them. The V gene's germline CDR1 is MNHNS and CDR2 SASEGT. The length of the CDR3 is 13 residues. CDR3: CASKGESIYEQYF. The CDR3 nucleotides are TGTGCCAGCAAGGGGGAGTCCATCTACGAGCAGTACTTC.

In its sample, this clonotype was seen a few times. The CDR3 nucleotides are TGCAGCGTTGGAGGTGTGGTAGCGGGAAATGAGCAGTTCTTC. As protein: CSVGGVVAGNEQFF. The J gene is TRBJ2-1, the V gene TRBV29-1, with 8 bases fitting TRBD2. From germline, CDR1 is SQVTM and CDR2 ANQGSEA. CDR3 length equals 14 residues. Losses at the gene ends were 4 bases for V and 7 bases for J; bases not matched to a gene: 9.

V and J are TRBV7-6 and TRBJ2-1; TRBD1 matches at 7 bases. The CDR3 extends over 16 amino acids. V lost 5 bases and J lost 0; bases outside the gene matches: 7. Germline V CDR1 and CDR2: SGHVS, FNYEAQ. Here the CDR3 reads CASSLLGGFSYNEQFF. The CDR3 DNA is TGTGCCAGCAGCCTCCTAGGGGGCTTCTCCTACAATGAGCAGTTCTTC.

CDR3 sequence reads: CASRMVTGVDTQYF. CDR3 nucleotides: TGCGCCAGCAGGATGGTCACAGGGGTAGATACGCAGTATTTT. The chain is built from TRBV5-1 and TRBJ2-3; TRBD1 matches at 7 bases. Germline CDR1 SGHRS, CDR2 YFSETQ. V lost 5 bases, J lost 5 bases, and 8 bases stayed unmatched. The CDR3 spans 14 residues.

The chain uses TRBV7-2 and TRBJ1-5; the D is unclear. V dropped 0 bases and J dropped 5 bases, with 14 bases sitting between them. CDR3 length: 16 residues. In germline, CDR1 is SGHTA, CDR2 FQGNSA. CDR3 residues: CASSLAPVAADQPQHF. CDR3 DNA: TGTGCCAGCAGCTTAGCGCCAGTGGCAGCTGATCAGCCCCAGCATTTT.

The J gene is TRBJ2-4, the V gene TRBV6-6, with D unresolved. CDR3 length equals 12 residues. Germline CDR1 is MNHNY and CDR2 is SVGAGI (reference sequence). V was clipped by 8 bases and J by 8 bases, with 13 bases between them. The CDR3 nucleotides read TGTGCCAGCTCCTCCTCTTCGGACATTCAGTACTTC. Translating it yields CASSSSSDIQYF.

The rearrangement uses TRBV20-1 and TRBJ2-7; 11 bases are shared with TRBD2. The CDR3 consists of 14 residues. V dropped 3 bases and J dropped 3; count of bases not matched to a gene: 4. Per germline, CDR1 DFQATT and CDR2 SNEGSKA (reference sequence). CDR3 nucleotides: TGCAGTGCTAGGAGGACTAGCGGGTTCTACGAGCAGTACTTC. This codes for CSARRTSGFYEQYF.

This clonotype was found a few times. A junction boundary mismatches the germline segment, possibly from a read error. V gene TRBV20-1 combines with J gene TRBJ2-7, with 13 bases aligning to TRBD2. This CDR3 spans 14 amino acids. The germline CDR1 and CDR2 sequences are DFQATT and SNEGSKA (reference sequence). The chain's CDR3 is CSAGTSGKVYEQYF. Written as DNA, the CDR3 is TGTAGTGCGGGGACTAGCGGGAAAGTTTACGAGCAGTACTTC.

This clonotype was observed a few times. The chain links TRBV7-9 to TRBJ2-7, with 13 bases lining up with TRBD2. The germline V gene has CDR1 SEHNR and CDR2 FQNEAQ (reference sequence). CDR3 length: 15 residues. The V segment lost 3 bases and the J segment 5 bases; nucleotides outside the gene matches: 4. The CDR3 here is CASSFGLAGAHEQYF. For the CDR3, the DNA is TGTGCCAGCAGCTTTGGACTAGCGGGAGCGCACGAGCAGTACTTC. The whole variable domain, filled in from reference TRBV7-9 and TRBJ2-7, reads DTGVSQNPRHKITKRGQNVTFRCDPISEHNRLYWYRQTLGQGPEFLTYFQNEAQLEKSRLLSDRFSAERPKGSFSTLEIQRTEQGDSAMYLCASSFGLAGAHEQYFGPGTRLTVT.

This clonotype was seen only once. This chain uses TRBV20-1 with TRBJ1-1; TRBD1 agrees at 9 bases. This CDR3 has 14 amino acids. Trimming removed 6 bases from V and 3 bases from J; junction bases left unmatched: 8. Germline lookup yields CDR1 DFQATT and CDR2 SNEGSKA (reference sequence). In nucleotides, the CDR3 is TGCAGTGCGTCGGGACAGGGAGGGTACACTGAAGCTTTCTTT. Translating gives CSASGQGGYTEAFF.

The rearrangement uses TRBV7-9 and TRBJ1-3; weak D call: TRBD1 (5 bases). CDR1 and CDR2 from the germline V gene are SEHNR and FQNEAQ (reference sequence). The CDR3 length is 13 residues. The germline V and J ends were trimmed by 5 bases and 8 bases, with 13 bases remaining between them. CDR3 sequence: CASSPGPIDTIYF. The CDR3 DNA sequence: TGTGCCAGCAGCCCGGGACCAATAGACACCATATATTTT.

The rearrangement joins TRBV7-9 to TRBJ2-7; 9 nucleotides align to TRBD2. The germline CDR1 and CDR2 sequences are SEHNR and FQNEAQ (reference sequence). V trimming: 2 bases; J trimming: 1 base; junction bases outside the gene matches: 3. The CDR3 has 15 amino acids. CDR3 protein: CASSLWAGGSYEQYF. In DNA form, the CDR3 reads TGTGCCAGCAGCTTATGGGCGGGAGGGTCCTACGAGCAGTACTTC. Full variable domain (missing parts from reference TRBV7-9 and TRBJ2-7): DTGVSQNPRHKITKRGQNVTFRCDPISEHNRLYWYRQTLGQGPEFLTYFQNEAQLEKSRLLSDRFSAERPKGSFSTLEIQRTEQGDSAMYLCASSLWAGGSYEQYFGPGTRLTVT.

This sequence joins TRBV27 and TRBJ2-5; TRBD2 matches 12 bases. The CDR3 runs 15 residues. Germline CDR1 reads MNHEY; CDR2 reads SMNVEV (reference sequence). V lost 8 bases, J lost 11 bases, and 15 bases stayed unmatched. The CDR3 reads CASGISSGRAREQYF. The CDR3 region has the DNA TGTGCCAGCGGAATATCTAGCGGGAGGGCCCGGGAGCAGTACTTC.

The rearrangement joins TRBV20-1 to TRBJ2-4, with TRBD1 matching 8 bases. CDR3 length equals 13 residues. The germline V gene encodes CDR1 DFQATT and CDR2 SNEGSKA (reference sequence). V lost 5 bases, J lost 13 bases, and 13 bases stayed unmatched. The CDR3 is CSASPGQEREQYF. The CDR3 DNA sequence: TGCAGTGCTTCACCGGGACAGGAACGAGAGCAGTACTTC.

This clonotype was detected only a few times. The chain couples TRBV5-5 to TRBJ2-1; D is undetermined. Germline-derived CDR1 and CDR2 are SGHKS and YYEKEE (reference sequence). The V gene lost 0 bases and the J gene lost 9 bases, with 4 bases spanning the gap. The CDR3 is 11 amino acids. CDR3 DNA sequence: TGTGCCAGCAGCTTGGACGGTGAGCAGTTCTTC. Amino acid sequence: CASSLDGEQFF.

The chain employs TRBV9 and TRBJ1-2; D is uncertain. V dropped 4 bases and J dropped 4 bases, with 11 bases sitting between them. CDR1 and CDR2 (germline): SGDLS, YYNGEE. The CDR3 is 13 residues long. The CDR3 DNA reads as TGTGCCAGCAGCTCTGGGGAAGGCTATGGCTACACCTTC. It is translated as CASSSGEGYGYTF.

This chain links TRBV7-3 with TRBJ2-1; possibly TRBD1 for D (5 bases). V dropped 5 bases and J dropped 9 bases, with 14 bases sitting between them. The CDR3 extends over 13 amino acids. Looked up from germline, CDR1 is SGHTA and CDR2 is FQGTGA. Here the CDR3 DNA reads TGTGCCAGCAGCACATTCAGGGAAGGTGAGCAGTTCTTC. It encodes CASSTFREGEQFF.

The chain combines TRBV12-3 or TRBV12-4 with TRBJ2-1; 11 nucleotides line up with TRBD2. The CDR3 spans 17 residues. V lost 3 bases and J lost 0; bases outside the gene matches: 4. CDR3 in amino acids: CASSLLGLADSYNEQFF. The DNA of the CDR3 is TGTGCCAGCAGTTTGTTGGGACTAGCGGACTCCTACAATGAGCAGTTCTTC.

This clonotype was recorded a few times. V gene TRBV6-2 or TRBV6-3 combines with J gene TRBJ2-7; no firm D call. The germline gives CDR1 MNHEY, CDR2 SVGEGT. Trimming shortened V by 10 bases and J by 10 bases, and 17 bases separated the two germline ends. The CDR3 runs 11 residues. The CDR3 is CATDFGIRQYF. The CDR3 DNA reads as TGTGCCACTGACTTTGGGATCCGCCAGTACTTC.

This clonotype was seen more than once but under ten times. The V gene is TRBV20-1, the J gene TRBJ2-7; TRBD2 agrees at 9 bases. The CDR3 length is 14 residues. Germline V gene data show CDR1 as DFQATT and CDR2 as SNEGSKA (reference sequence). Losses at the gene ends were 3 bases for V and 2 bases for J; bases not matched to a gene: 5. In DNA, the CDR3 is TGCAGTGCTAGCCGCGGGGGGGTCGCCTACGAGCAGTACTTC. Encoded protein: CSASRGGVAYEQYF.

The rearrangement uses TRBV11-1 and TRBJ2-3; the D is unclear. V was shortened by 3 bases and J by 0 bases, with 7 bases between the two germline ends. The CDR3 is 14 amino acids. Germline values: CDR1 SGHAT, CDR2 FQDESV (reference sequence). The DNA of the CDR3 is TGTGCCAGCAGCTTCAGCGCTAGCACAGATACGCAGTATTTT. This gives the protein CASSFSASTDTQYF.

The chain links TRBV20-1 to TRBJ2-1; 7 bases are shared with TRBD2. After removal of 4 bases from V and 6 bases from J, the junction contained 3 bases not matched to a gene. CDR1 and CDR2 from the germline V gene are DFQATT and SNEGSKA (reference sequence). CDR3 length: 12 residues. DNA of the CDR3: TGCAGTGCTATAGCGGGCGCCAATGAGCAGTTCTTC. Protein sequence: CSAIAGANEQFF.

This chain connects TRBV12-3 or TRBV12-4 to TRBJ2-7; TRBD2 matches 7 bases. The V segment lost 3 bases and the J segment 0 bases; nucleotides outside the gene matches: 5. This CDR3 is 15 amino acids long. The CDR3 DNA reads TGTGCCAGCAGTTTTGAGAAGCGGGACTCCTACGAGCAGTACTTC. Encoded protein: CASSFEKRDSYEQYF.

The CDR3 loop is CSADDSAYEQYF. In DNA form, the CDR3 reads TGCAGTGCTGACGACTCCGCCTACGAGCAGTACTTC. The chain combines TRBV20-1 with TRBJ2-7, with no clear D. Trimming removed 5 bases at V and 2 bases at J, with 10 bases between. The germline gives CDR1 DFQATT, CDR2 SNEGSKA (reference sequence). The CDR3 consists of 12 residues.

The chain employs TRBV11-1 and TRBJ2-3, with TRBD2 as a possible D gene (6 bases). This CDR3 is 15 amino acids long. The V end lost 5 bases, the J end lost 3 bases, and 15 bases lay between the germline ends. CDR1 is SGHAT and CDR2 is FQDESV in the germline V gene (reference sequence). This CDR3 reads CASSPNPGGTDTQYF. The CDR3 region has the DNA TGTGCCAGCAGCCCGAACCCCGGGGGAACAGATACGCAGTATTTT.

The chain couples TRBV11-2 to TRBJ2-5; 13 bases are shared with TRBD2. Trimming removed 5 bases from V and 2 bases from J; junction bases left unmatched: 8. Germline V gene data show CDR1 as SGHAT and CDR2 as FQNNGV. This CDR3 region has 17 residues. The CDR3, as DNA: TGTGCCAGCAGCCTCGGACTAGCGGGAGACCATCAAGAGACCCAGTACTTC. Translating it yields CASSLGLAGDHQETQYF.

V usage is TRBV11-2 and J usage is TRBJ2-1; maybe TRBD2 (6 bases). V was cut by 5 bases and J by 2 bases, with 13 bases left in between. Germline V CDR1 and CDR2: SGHAT, FQNNGV. This CDR3 is 15 amino acids long. In DNA form, the CDR3 reads TGTGCCAGCAGCACGCTAGCGTTACCCTACAATGAGCAGTTCTTC. Amino acids: CASSTLALPYNEQFF.